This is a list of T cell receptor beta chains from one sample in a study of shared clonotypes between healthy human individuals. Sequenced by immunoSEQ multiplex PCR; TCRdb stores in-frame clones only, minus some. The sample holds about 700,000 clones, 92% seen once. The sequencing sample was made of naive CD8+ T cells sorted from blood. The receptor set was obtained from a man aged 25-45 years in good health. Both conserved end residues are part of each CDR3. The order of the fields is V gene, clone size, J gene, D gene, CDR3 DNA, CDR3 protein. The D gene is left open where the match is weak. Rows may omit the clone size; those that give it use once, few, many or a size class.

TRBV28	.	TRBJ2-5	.	TGTGCCAGCAGCTCCCCAGGGACCCAGTACTTC	CASSSPGTQYF
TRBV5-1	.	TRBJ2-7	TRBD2	TGCGCCAGCAGCTTGGACTTAGGACTAGCTGTCGAGCAGTACTTC	CASSLDLGLAVEQYF
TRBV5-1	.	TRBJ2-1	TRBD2	TGCGCCAGCAGCTTCCCAACGGGAGGGCCTGCCGATGAGCAGTTCTTC	CASSFPTGGPADEQFF
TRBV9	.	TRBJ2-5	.	TGTGCCAGCAGCGTAGAAGGGAGCCAAGAGACCCAGTACTTC	CASSVEGSQETQYF
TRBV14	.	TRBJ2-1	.	TGTGCCAGCAGCCGCCAGGCTGGCTACAATGAGCAGTTCTTC	CASSRQAGYNEQFF
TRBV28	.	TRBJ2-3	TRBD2	TGTGCCAGCAGTTTAATTGGGACTAGCGGGAGGGAGCATTGGGATACGCAGTATTTT	CASSLIGTSGREHWDTQYF
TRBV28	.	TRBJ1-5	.	TGTGCCAGCAGTCCCTCCCCGGGGGCCAGCAATCAGCCCCAGCATTTT	CASSPSPGASNQPQHF
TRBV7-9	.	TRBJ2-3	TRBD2	TGTGCCAGCAGGCCGGGTACTAGCGGGAGGGCAGCAGATACGCAGTATTTT	CASRPGTSGRAADTQYF
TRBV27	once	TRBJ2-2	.	TGTGCCAGCAGAGAGTGGGCTAGCGAACAATCCGGGGAGCTGTTTTTT	CASREWASEQSGELFF
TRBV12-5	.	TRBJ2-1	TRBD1	TGTGCTACCGGGACAGGGTATAGAAATGAGCAGTTCTTC	CATGTGYRNEQFF
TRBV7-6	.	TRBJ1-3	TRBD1	TGTGCCAGCAGCTTAGCCGGGACAGCCACAGGGGACACCATATATTTT	CASSLAGTATGDTIYF
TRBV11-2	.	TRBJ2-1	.	TGTGCCAGCTGGGGGACATTGCCCTACAATGAGCAGTTCTTC	CASWGTLPYNEQFF
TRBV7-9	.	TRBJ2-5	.	TGTGCCAGCAGCTTCACTCGGAGTACTCAAGAGACCCAGTACTTC	CASSFTRSTQETQYF
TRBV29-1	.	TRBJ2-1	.	TGCAGCGTTGTTTCAGCCGACTCCTACAATGAGCAGTTCTTC	CSVVSADSYNEQFF
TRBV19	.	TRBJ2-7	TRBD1	TGTGCCAGTAGTAGACAGGGAAACTACGAGCAGTACTTC	CASSRQGNYEQYF
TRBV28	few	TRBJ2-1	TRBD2	TGTGCCAGCATAGGGACTAGCGATTACAATGAGCAGTTCTTC	CASIGTSDYNEQFF
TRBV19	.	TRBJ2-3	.	TGTGCCAGTAGACGATACAGGGCCGGGGCAGATACGCAGTATTTT	CASRRYRAGADTQYF
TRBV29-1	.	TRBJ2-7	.	TGCAGCGTTGTTTCTCCAGAGAGCTACGAGCAGTACTTC	CSVVSPESYEQYF
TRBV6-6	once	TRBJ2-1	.	TGTGCCAGCAGTTCCGTAGGCGGCAATGAGCAGTTCTTC	CASSSVGGNEQFF
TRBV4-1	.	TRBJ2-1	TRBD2	TGCGCCAGCAGCCACGACCGGGACTACACCGCCGCTCGCTCCTACAATGAGCAGTTCTTC	CASSHDRDYTAARSYNEQFF
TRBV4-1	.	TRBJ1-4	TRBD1	TGCGCCAGCAGTAGATCCCGGGACAGGGGGTATGAAAAACTGTTTTTT	CASSRSRDRGYEKLFF
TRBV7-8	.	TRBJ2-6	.	TGTGCCAGCAGCTTCATAAGCGGGCGACCCTCTGGGGCCAACGTCCTGACTTTC	CASSFISGRPSGANVLTF
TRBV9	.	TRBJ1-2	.	TGTGCCAGCAGCGTAGGGCCGAAGGGCTATGGCTACACCTTC	CASSVGPKGYGYTF
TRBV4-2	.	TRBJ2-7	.	TGTGCCAGCAGCCAAGACGACAGTGCAGCCTACGAGCAGTACTTC	CASSQDDSAAYEQYF
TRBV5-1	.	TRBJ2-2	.	TGCGCCAGCAGCCCTGGACGGGCGAACACCGGGGAGCTGTTTTTT	CASSPGRANTGELFF
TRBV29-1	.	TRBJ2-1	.	TGCAGCGTTGGCGGGGTCCATAGCTTGCAAAGAGCCTACAATGAGCAGTTCTTC	CSVGGVHSLQRAYNEQFF
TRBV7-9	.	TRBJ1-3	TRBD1	TGTGCCAGCAGCCCTAAGGGGGCTGATGGAAACACCATATATTTT	CASSPKGADGNTIYF
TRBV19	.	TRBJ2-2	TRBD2	TGTGCCAGTAGCCAGACTAGCGGGAGGGCCGGGAACACCGGGGAGCTGTTTTTT	CASSQTSGRAGNTGELFF
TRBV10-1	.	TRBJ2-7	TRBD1	TGCGCCAGCAGGGGACAGGGATCGAGTCGGGACGAGCAGTACTTC	CASRGQGSSRDEQYF
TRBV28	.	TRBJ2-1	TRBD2	TGTGCCAGTGCTCTAGCGGGATACTACAATGAGCAGTTCTTC	CASALAGYYNEQFF
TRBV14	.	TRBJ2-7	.	TGTGCCAGCAGTCCCACCCCGGGGGTGGTTGAGCAGTACTTC	CASSPTPGVVEQYF
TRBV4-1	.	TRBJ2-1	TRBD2	TGCGCCAGCAGCCTCAGTGGGGGGGGAAGGCACAATGAGCAGTTCTTC	CASSLSGGGRHNEQFF
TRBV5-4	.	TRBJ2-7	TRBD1	TGTGCCAGCAGCCCCCGGGACAGGCCCTTGGAGCAGTACTTC	CASSPRDRPLEQYF
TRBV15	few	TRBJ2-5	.	TGTGCCACCAGCAGTGTTAGGGACGGTCGATTGGCCCAGTACTTC	CATSSVRDGRLAQYF
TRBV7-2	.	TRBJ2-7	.	TGTGCCAGCAGCTTCTATTTACGGGGTACCTACGAGCAGTACTTC	CASSFYLRGTYEQYF
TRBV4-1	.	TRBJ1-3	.	TGCGCCAGCAGCCCCGGCCCCGGAAACACCATATATTTT	CASSPGPGNTIYF
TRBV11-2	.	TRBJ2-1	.	TGTGCCAGCAGCTTAGCCAGGGTCAGAGAGCAGTTCTTC	CASSLARVREQFF
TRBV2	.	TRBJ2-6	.	TGTGCCAGCAGTGAGTACCCCAAGAGCTCTGGGGCCAACGTCCTGACTTTC	CASSEYPKSSGANVLTF
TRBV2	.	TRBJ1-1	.	TGTGCCAGCAGTGAAGTGGGTCGCATCGACACTGAAGCTTTCTTT	CASSEVGRIDTEAFF
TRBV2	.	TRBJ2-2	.	TGTGCCAGCAGTGTCAGGGGGAACACCGGGGAGCTGTTTTTT	CASSVRGNTGELFF
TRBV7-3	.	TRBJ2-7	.	TGTGCCAGCAGCTTAACCGGAACTTTGCGTTTTGACGAGCAGTACTTC	CASSLTGTLRFDEQYF